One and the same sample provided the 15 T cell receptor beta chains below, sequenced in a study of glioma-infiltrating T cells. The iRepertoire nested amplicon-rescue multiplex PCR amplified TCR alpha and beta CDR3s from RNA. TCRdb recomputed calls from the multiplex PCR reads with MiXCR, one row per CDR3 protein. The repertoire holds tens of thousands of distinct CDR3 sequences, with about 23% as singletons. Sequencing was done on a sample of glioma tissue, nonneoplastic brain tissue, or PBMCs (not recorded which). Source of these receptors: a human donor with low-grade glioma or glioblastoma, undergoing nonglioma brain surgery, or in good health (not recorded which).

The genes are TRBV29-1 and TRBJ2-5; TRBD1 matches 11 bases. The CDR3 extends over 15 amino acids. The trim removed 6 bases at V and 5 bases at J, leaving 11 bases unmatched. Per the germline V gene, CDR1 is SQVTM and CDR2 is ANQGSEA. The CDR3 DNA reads TGCAGCGTCCCTAGGACAGGGGGCCAAAGGGAGACCCAGTACTTC. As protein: CSVPRTGGQRETQYF.

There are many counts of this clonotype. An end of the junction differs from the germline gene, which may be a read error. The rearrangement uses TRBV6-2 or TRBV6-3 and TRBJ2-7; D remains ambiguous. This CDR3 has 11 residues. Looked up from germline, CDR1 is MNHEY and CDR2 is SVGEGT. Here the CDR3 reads CASSSSHEQYF. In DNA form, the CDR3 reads TGTGCCAGCAGCTCCTCCCACGAGCAGTACTTC.

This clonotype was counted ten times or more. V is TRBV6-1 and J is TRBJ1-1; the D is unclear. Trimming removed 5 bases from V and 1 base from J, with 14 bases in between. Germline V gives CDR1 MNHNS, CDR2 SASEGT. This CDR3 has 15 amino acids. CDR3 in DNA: TGTGCCAGCAGTCCGACAAGGAAGGAGAACACTGAAGCTTTCTTT. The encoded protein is CASSPTRKENTEAFF.

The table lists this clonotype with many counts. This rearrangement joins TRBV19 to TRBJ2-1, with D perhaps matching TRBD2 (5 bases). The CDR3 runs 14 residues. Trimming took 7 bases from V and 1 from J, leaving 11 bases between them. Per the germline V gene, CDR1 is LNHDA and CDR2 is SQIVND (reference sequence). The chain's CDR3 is CASTLGASYNEQFF. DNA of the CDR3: TGTGCCAGTACCCTGGGAGCTTCCTACAATGAGCAGTTCTTC.

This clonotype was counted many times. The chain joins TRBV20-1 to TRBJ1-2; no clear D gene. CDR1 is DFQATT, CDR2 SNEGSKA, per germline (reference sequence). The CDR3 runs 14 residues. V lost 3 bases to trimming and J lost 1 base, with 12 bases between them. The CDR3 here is CSASSPAINYGYTF. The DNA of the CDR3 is TGCAGTGCTAGCTCCCCGGCCATTAACTATGGCTACACCTTC.

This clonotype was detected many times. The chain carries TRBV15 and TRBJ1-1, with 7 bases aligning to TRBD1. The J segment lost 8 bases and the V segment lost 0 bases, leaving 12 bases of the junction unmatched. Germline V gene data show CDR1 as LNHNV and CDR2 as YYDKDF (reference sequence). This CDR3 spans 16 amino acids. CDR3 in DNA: TGTGCCACCAGCAGAGATCTCCTCAAGTGGGACAGCGAAGCTTTCTTT. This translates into CATSRDLLKWDSEAFF.

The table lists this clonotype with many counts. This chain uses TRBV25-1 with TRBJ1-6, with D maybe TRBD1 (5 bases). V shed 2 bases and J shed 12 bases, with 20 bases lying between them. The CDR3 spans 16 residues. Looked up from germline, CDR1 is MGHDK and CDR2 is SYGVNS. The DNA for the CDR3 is TGTGCCAGCAGTGAAGGTTGGGGCTCCAAAATTCAACCCCTCCACTTT. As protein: CASSEGWGSKIQPLHF.

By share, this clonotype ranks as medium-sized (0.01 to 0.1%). CDR3 DNA sequence: TGCAGTGCTTTGGACCTGAGCTCCTACAATGAGCAGTTCTTC. Translating gives CSALDLSSYNEQFF. The V and J genes are TRBV20-1 and TRBJ2-1; D uncertain. The CDR3 is 14 residues long. Per the germline V gene, CDR1 is DFQATT and CDR2 is SNEGSKA (reference sequence). Trimming stripped 5 bases from V and 0 bases from J, with 11 bases between.

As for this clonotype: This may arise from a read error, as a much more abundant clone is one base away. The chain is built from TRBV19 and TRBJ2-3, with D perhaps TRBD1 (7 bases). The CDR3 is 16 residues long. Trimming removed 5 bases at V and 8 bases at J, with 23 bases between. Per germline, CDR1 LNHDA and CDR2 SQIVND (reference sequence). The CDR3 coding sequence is TGTGCCAGTAGTTTACCACAGGGGAGGACCGGGGGTACGCAGTATTTT. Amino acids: CASSLPQGRTGGTQYF.

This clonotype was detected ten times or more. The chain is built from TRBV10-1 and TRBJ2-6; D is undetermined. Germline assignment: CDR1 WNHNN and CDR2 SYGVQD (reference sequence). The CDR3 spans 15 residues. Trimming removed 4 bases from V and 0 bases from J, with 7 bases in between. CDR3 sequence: CASSGSPSGANVLTF. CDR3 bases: TGCGCCAGCAGTGGGAGCCCCTCTGGGGCCAACGTCCTGACTTTC.

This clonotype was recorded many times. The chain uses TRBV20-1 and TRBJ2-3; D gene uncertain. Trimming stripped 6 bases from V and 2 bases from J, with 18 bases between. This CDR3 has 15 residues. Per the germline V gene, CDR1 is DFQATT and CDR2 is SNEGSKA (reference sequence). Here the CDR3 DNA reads TGCAGTGCGACGAACGGAACCCGGGCCACAGATACGCAGTATTTT. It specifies CSATNGTRATDTQYF.

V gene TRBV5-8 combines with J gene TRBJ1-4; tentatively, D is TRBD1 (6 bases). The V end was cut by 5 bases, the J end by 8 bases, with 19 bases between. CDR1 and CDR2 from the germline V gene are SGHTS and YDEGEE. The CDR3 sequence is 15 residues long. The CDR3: CASSFGGGKGEKLFF. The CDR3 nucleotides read TGTGCCAGCAGTTTTGGAGGGGGAAAAGGCGAAAAACTGTTTTTT.

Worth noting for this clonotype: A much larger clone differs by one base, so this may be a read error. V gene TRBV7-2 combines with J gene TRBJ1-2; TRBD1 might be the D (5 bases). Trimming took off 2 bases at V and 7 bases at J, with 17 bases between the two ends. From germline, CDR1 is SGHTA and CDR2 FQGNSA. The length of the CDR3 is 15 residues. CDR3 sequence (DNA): TGTGCCAGCAGCTTATGGGAAGTGCGCGGGGGTGGCTACACCTTC. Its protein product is CASSLWEVRGGGYTF.

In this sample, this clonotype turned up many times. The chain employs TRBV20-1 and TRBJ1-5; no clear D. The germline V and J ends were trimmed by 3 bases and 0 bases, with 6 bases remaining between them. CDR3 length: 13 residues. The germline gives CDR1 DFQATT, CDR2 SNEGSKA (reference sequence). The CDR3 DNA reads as TGCAGTGCTAGGTCGAATAGCAATCAGCCCCAGCATTTT. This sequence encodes CSARSNSNQPQHF.

CDR3 protein: CASSLERGIYGYTF. In DNA form, the CDR3 reads TGTGCCAGCAGCTTGGAAAGGGGAATCTATGGCTACACCTTC. This chain connects TRBV5-6 to TRBJ1-2; D is possibly TRBD1 (5 bases). Trimming took 0 bases from V and 4 from J, leaving 10 bases between them. Germline CDR1 and CDR2: SGHDT and YYEEEE. This CDR3 comprises 14 residues.